The 22 T cell receptor beta chains below come from one sample, sequenced in a study of blood T cell repertoires in COVID-19. Sequencing used immunoSEQ multiplex PCR; TCRdb keeps in-frame clones, though not all of them. This sample has roughly 43,000 clones; about four fifths occur once, and the top ten carry roughly 40%. Sequencing was done on a sample of peripheral blood. These TCRs come from an elderly woman with acute or convalescent COVID-19.

The rearrangement links TRBV6-2 or TRBV6-3 to TRBJ2-6, with TRBD1 identical over 7 bases. This CDR3 comprises 18 residues. Trimming cost V 2 bases and J 2 bases; bases outside gene matches: 9. CDR1 is MNHEY and CDR2 is SVGEGT in the germline V gene. CDR3: CASSYATGSSAGANVLTF. The CDR3 bases are TGTGCCAGCAGTTACGCGACAGGGAGTAGTGCTGGGGCCAACGTCCTGACTTTC.

The chain uses TRBV19 and TRBJ1-5, with D uncertain. Trimming took off 7 bases at V and 5 bases at J, with 18 bases between the two ends. CDR1 is LNHDA and CDR2 is SQIVND in the germline V gene (reference sequence). The CDR3 extends over 15 amino acids. This CDR3 reads CASTIQAQRDQPQHF. CDR3 DNA: TGTGCCAGTACCATCCAGGCCCAGCGGGATCAGCCCCAGCATTTT.

The chain uses TRBV10-1 and TRBJ2-2; no clear D. The CDR3 is 15 amino acids. The V end was cut by 8 bases, the J end by 2 bases, with 15 bases between. Germline values: CDR1 WNHNN, CDR2 SYGVQD (reference sequence). Written as DNA, the CDR3 is TGCGCCAGCGCAGTTCCGCCCTCAAACACCGGGGAGCTGTTTTTT. This encodes CASAVPPSNTGELFF.

The chain links TRBV2 to TRBJ1-1; weak D call: TRBD1 (6 bases). Germline V gives CDR1 SNHLY, CDR2 FYNNEI. This CDR3 comprises 11 residues. V dropped 8 bases and J dropped 6 bases, with 10 bases sitting between them. CDR3 sequence (DNA): TGTGCCAGCGGACAGTTAGCTGAAGCTTTCTTT. Translating gives CASGQLAEAFF.

This clone has only one observation. This CDR3 reads CASSGQGAPDTQYF. CDR3 in DNA: TGCGCCAGCAGTGGACAGGGGGCGCCGGATACGCAGTATTTT. The V gene is TRBV10-1, the J gene TRBJ2-3, with 10 bases aligning to TRBD1. V dropped 4 bases and J dropped 6; count of bases not matched to a gene: 4. The germline CDR1 and CDR2 sequences are WNHNN and SYGVQD (reference sequence). The CDR3 covers 14 residues.

This CDR3 is CASSGQGIEKLFF. The CDR3 DNA sequence: TGTGCCAGCAGTGGACAGGGCATTGAAAAACTGTTTTTT. The J gene is TRBJ1-4, the V gene TRBV2, with TRBD1 identical over 7 bases. CDR3 length equals 13 residues. The V gene end was trimmed by 4 bases and the J gene end by 7 bases; junction bases not matched to a gene: 3. The germline CDR1 and CDR2 sequences are SNHLY and FYNNEI.

The chain links TRBV7-9 to TRBJ1-2, with unresolved D. Germline CDR1 reads SEHNR; CDR2 reads FQNEAQ (reference sequence). Trimming shortened V by 3 bases and J by 1 base, and 6 bases separated the two germline ends. This CDR3 has 13 amino acids. The CDR3 coding sequence is TGTGCCAGCAGCTTCGAGAGTAACTATGGCTACACCTTC. It codes for CASSFESNYGYTF.

This clone is a singleton in its sample. The gene calls are TRBV18 and TRBJ2-3; 10 bases are a match to TRBD2. The V gene end was trimmed by 6 bases and the J gene end by 5 bases; junction bases not matched to a gene: 8. This CDR3 has 15 amino acids. The germline gives CDR1 KGHSH, CDR2 LQKENI. CDR3 region: CASSPSGGAKDTQYF. CDR3 DNA sequence: TGTGCCAGCTCCCCCAGCGGGGGGGCGAAAGATACGCAGTATTTT.

This chain links TRBV7-3 with TRBJ2-1; perhaps TRBD2 as D (5 bases). Trimming pared 6 bases from V and 5 bases from J, leaving 11 bases between. Germline values: CDR1 SGHTA, CDR2 FQGTGA. The CDR3 sequence is 13 residues long. CDR3 amino acids: CASSEAGHNEQFF. As DNA, the CDR3 is TGTGCCAGCAGTGAGGCGGGTCACAATGAGCAGTTCTTC. Full variable domain (remainder filled in from reference TRBV7-3 and TRBJ2-1): GAGVSQTPSNKVTEKGKYVELRCDPISGHTALYWYRQSLGQGPEFLIYFQGTGAADDSGLPNDRFFAVRPEGSVSTLKIQRTERGDSAVYLCASSEAGHNEQFFGPGTRLTVL.

As DNA, the CDR3 is TGTGCCAGCAGTTACTCGGTGGTACGGGAAAAACTGTTTTTT. It encodes CASSYSVVREKLFF. The chain combines TRBV6-2 or TRBV6-3 with TRBJ1-4; the D is unclear. The CDR3 runs 14 residues. Trimming pared 0 bases from V and 8 bases from J, leaving 10 bases between. Germline V gene data show CDR1 as MNHEY and CDR2 as SVGEGT.

The rearrangement uses TRBV13 and TRBJ2-5; 12 bases are shared with TRBD2. Germline V gene sequence: CDR1 PRHDT, CDR2 FYEKMQ (reference sequence). The CDR3 is 16 residues long. The ends lost 2 bases at V and 0 bases at J; junction bases unmatched: 1. CDR3 region: CASSLRLAGDQETQYF. In DNA, the CDR3 is TGTGCCAGCAGCTTAAGACTAGCGGGGGACCAAGAGACCCAGTACTTC.

The chain recombines TRBV3-1 (or the pseudogene TRBV3-2) with TRBJ1-2, with 7 bases lining up with TRBD1. V dropped 1 base and J dropped 8; count of bases not matched to a gene: 7. Germline V gene data show CDR1 as LGHDT and CDR2 as YNNKEL (reference sequence). The CDR3 is 14 residues long. In DNA, the CDR3 is TGTGCCAGCAGCCAAGGACAGGGCGGTCGGGGCTACACCTTC. Translating gives CASSQGQGGRGYTF.

The V call is TRBV5-6, the J call TRBJ2-5, with 7 nucleotides matching TRBD1. Germline V gene sequence: CDR1 SGHDT, CDR2 YYEEEE. The CDR3 has 13 amino acids. The trim removed 0 bases at V and 5 bases at J, leaving 1 base unmatched. For the CDR3, the DNA is TGTGCCAGCAGCTTGGTAGGGGGCGAGACCCAGTACTTC. Translation gives CASSLVGGETQYF. Based on the CDR3 plus reference TRBV5-6 and TRBJ2-5, the full variable domain is DAGVTQSPTHLIKTRGQQVTLRCSPKSGHDTVSWYQQALGQGPQFIFQYYEEEERQRGNFPDRFSGHQFPNYSSELNVNALLLGDSALYLCASSLVGGETQYFGPGTRLLVL.

The chain employs TRBV28 and TRBJ2-7; a weak D match, TRBD1 (6 bases). The CDR3 spans 15 residues. V was trimmed by 8 bases and J by 2 bases, leaving 19 bases between them. Germline V gene sequence: CDR1 MDHEN, CDR2 SYDVKM. CDR3 nucleotides: TGTGCCAGCGGAAAAACAGGGTGGGGCGCCTACGAGCAGTACTTC. It specifies CASGKTGWGAYEQYF.

This rearrangement joins TRBV11-2 to TRBJ1-4; the match to TRBD1 covers 11 bases. The CDR3 runs 15 residues. With V trimmed by 4 bases and J by 5 bases, 3 bases remained unmatched. Germline V gene sequence: CDR1 SGHAT, CDR2 FQNNGV. The CDR3 here is CASSSGTGGNEKLFF. The CDR3 DNA reads TGTGCCAGCAGCTCGGGGACAGGGGGAAATGAAAAACTGTTTTTT.

The genes are TRBV5-1 and TRBJ1-3; unclear D gene. V was clipped by 2 bases and J by 0 bases, with 6 bases between them. The CDR3 totals 14 residues. Germline CDR1 reads SGHRS; CDR2 reads YFSETQ. DNA for the CDR3: TGCGCCAGCAGCTTTAGGAGCTCTGGAAACACCATATATTTT. This gives the protein CASSFRSSGNTIYF.

The chain employs TRBV3-1 (or the pseudogene TRBV3-2) and TRBJ1-1; D ambiguous. Trimming removed 3 bases from V and 6 bases from J, with 11 bases in between. The CDR3 extends over 13 amino acids. Germline V gene data show CDR1 as LGHDT and CDR2 as YNNKEL (reference sequence). CDR3 protein: CASSQGTEAEAFF. The CDR3 DNA reads TGTGCCAGCAGCCAGGGCACGGAGGCTGAAGCTTTCTTT.

The chain recombines TRBV5-1 with TRBJ1-5; TRBD1 matches at 12 bases. V lost 6 bases, J lost 2 bases, and 9 bases stayed unmatched. The germline V gene has CDR1 SGHRS and CDR2 YFSETQ. The CDR3 runs 17 residues. This CDR3 is CASKGQGARWGNQPQHF. CDR3 DNA sequence: TGCGCCAGCAAGGGACAGGGGGCGAGGTGGGGCAATCAGCCCCAGCATTTT. The variable domain in full, with the rest retrieved from reference TRBV5-1 and TRBJ1-5, is KAGVTQTPRYLIKTRGQQVTLSCSPISGHRSVSWYQQTPGQGLQFLFEYFSETQRNKGNFPGRFSGRQFSNSRSEMNVSTLELGDSALYLCASKGQGARWGNQPQHFGDGTRLSIL.

This sequence joins TRBV6-5 and TRBJ2-2; D is perhaps TRBD2 (7 bases). Deletions cut 4 bases from V and 0 bases from J, with 12 bases between. The CDR3 is 16 amino acids. Germline lookup yields CDR1 MNHEY and CDR2 SVGAGI. CDR3 residues: CASSWGGPPNTGELFF. The CDR3 bases are TGTGCCAGCAGTTGGGGGGGCCCCCCGAACACCGGGGAGCTGTTTTTT.

This rearrangement joins TRBV6-1 to TRBJ1-5; 7 positions match TRBD1. CDR3 length equals 15 residues. Germline V CDR1 and CDR2: MNHNS, SASEGT. With 1 base clipped from V and 7 bases from J, the junction kept 7 bases outside the gene matches. The CDR3 nucleotides read TGTGCCAGCAGTGAAGGCCGACAGGGTGGACAGCCCCAGCATTTT. It yields the protein CASSEGRQGGQPQHF.

This sequence joins TRBV6-1 and TRBJ2-7, with 10 bases aligning to TRBD1. In germline, CDR1 is MNHNS, CDR2 SASEGT. The CDR3 consists of 16 residues. The V and J ends lost 4 bases and 5 bases, in that order; junction bases with no gene match: 11. The CDR3 spells CASSASPGTGVHEQYF. In nucleotides, the CDR3 is TGTGCCAGCAGTGCTTCTCCCGGGACAGGGGTGCACGAGCAGTACTTC.

The chain couples TRBV5-1 to TRBJ1-4, with TRBD1 as a possible D gene (6 bases). The CDR3 loop spans 14 amino acids. The V and J ends lost 2 bases and 5 bases respectively, with 10 bases between them. Germline V gene lookup returns CDR1 SGHRS and CDR2 YFSETQ. The CDR3 here is CASSLGGTNEKLFF. CDR3 sequence (DNA): TGCGCCAGCAGCTTAGGGGGTACCAATGAAAAACTGTTTTTT.